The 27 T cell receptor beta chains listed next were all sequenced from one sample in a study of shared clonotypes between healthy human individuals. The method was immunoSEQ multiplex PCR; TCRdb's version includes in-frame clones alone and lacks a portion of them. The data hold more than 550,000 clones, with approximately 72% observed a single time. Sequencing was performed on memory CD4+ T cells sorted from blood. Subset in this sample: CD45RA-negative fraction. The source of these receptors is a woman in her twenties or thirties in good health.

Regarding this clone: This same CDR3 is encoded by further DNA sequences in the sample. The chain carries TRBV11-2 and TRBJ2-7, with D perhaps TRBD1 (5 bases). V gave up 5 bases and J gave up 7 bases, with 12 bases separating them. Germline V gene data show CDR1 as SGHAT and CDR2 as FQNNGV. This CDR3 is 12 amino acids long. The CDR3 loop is CASSHPPGEQYF. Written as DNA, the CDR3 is TGTGCCAGCAGCCACCCACCAGGGGAGCAGTACTTC. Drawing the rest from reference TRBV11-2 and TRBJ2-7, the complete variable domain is EAGVAQSPRYKIIEKRQSVAFWCNPISGHATLYWYQQILGQGPKLLIQFQNNGVVDDSQLPKDRFSAERLKGVDSTLKIQPAKLEDSAVYLCASSHPPGEQYFGPGTRLTVT.

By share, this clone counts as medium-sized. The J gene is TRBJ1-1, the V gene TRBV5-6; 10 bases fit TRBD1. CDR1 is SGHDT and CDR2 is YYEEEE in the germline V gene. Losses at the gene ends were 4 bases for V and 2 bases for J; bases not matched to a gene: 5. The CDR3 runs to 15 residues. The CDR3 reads CASSGTGVFNTEAFF. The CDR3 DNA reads TGTGCCAGCAGCGGGACAGGGGTCTTCAACACTGAAGCTTTCTTT.

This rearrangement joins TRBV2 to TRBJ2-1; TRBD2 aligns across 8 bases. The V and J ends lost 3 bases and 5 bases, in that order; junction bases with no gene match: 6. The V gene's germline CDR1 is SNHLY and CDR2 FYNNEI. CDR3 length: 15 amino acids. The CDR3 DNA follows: TGTGCCAGCAGTGACAGTTTAGCGGGAAACAATGAGCAGTTCTTC. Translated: CASSDSLAGNNEQFF.

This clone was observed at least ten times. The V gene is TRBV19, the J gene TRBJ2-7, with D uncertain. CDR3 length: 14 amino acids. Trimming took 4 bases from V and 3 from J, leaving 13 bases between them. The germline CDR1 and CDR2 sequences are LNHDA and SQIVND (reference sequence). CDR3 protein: CASSTGRRGYEQYF. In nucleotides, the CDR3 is TGTGCCAGTAGTACCGGACGGAGAGGCTACGAGCAGTACTTC.

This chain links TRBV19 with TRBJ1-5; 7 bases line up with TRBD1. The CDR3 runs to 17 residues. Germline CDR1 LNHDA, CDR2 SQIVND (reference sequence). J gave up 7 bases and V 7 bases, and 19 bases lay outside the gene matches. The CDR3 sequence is CASTGSLDRASWQPQHF. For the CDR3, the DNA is TGTGCCAGTACTGGGTCCCTCGACAGGGCGAGTTGGCAGCCCCAGCATTTT.

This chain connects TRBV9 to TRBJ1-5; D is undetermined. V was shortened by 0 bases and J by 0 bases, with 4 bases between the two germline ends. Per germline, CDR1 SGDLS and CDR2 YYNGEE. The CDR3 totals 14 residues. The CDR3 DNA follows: TGTGCCAGCAGCGTAGATTATAGCAATCAGCCCCAGCATTTT. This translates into CASSVDYSNQPQHF. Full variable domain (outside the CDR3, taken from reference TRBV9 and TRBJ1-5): DSGVTQTPKHLITATGQRVTLRCSPRSGDLSVYWYQQSLDQGLQFLIQYYNGEERAKGNILERFSAQQFPDLHSELNLSSLELGDSALYFCASSVDYSNQPQHFGDGTRLSIL.

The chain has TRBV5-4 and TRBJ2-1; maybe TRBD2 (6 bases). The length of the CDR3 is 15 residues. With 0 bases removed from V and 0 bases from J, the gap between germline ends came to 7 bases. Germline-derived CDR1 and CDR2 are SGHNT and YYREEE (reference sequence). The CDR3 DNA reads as TGTGCCAGCAGCTTGGGTAGCGGCTCCTACAATGAGCAGTTCTTC. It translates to CASSLGSGSYNEQFF.

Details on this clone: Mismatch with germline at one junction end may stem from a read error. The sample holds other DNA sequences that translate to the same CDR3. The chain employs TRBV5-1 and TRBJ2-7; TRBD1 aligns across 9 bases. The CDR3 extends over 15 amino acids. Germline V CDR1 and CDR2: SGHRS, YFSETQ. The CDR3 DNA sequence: TGCGCCAGCAGCTTGGGGGACAGGGACTCCCACGAGCAGTACTTC. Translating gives CASSLGDRDSHEQYF. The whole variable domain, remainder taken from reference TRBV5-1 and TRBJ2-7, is KAGVTQTPRYLIKTRGQQVTLSCSPISGHRSVSWYQQTPGQGLQFLFEYFSETQRNKGNFPGRFSGRQFSNSRSEMNVSTLELGDSALYLCASSLGDRDSHEQYFGPGTRLTVT.

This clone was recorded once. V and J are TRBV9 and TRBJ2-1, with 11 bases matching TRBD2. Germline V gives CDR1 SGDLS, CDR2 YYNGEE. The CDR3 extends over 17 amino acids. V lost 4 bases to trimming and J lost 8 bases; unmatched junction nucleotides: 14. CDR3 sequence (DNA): TGTGCCAGCAGCCCTTCCGGGACTAGCGGAGTAACATATGAGCAGTTCTTC. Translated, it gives CASSPSGTSGVTYEQFF.

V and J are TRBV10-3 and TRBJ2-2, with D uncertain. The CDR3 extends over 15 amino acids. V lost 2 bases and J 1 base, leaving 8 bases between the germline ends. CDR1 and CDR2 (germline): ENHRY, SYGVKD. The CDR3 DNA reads TGTGCCATCAGTGAGCGGTCCGGGAACACCGGGGAGCTGTTTTTT. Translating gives CAISERSGNTGELFF.

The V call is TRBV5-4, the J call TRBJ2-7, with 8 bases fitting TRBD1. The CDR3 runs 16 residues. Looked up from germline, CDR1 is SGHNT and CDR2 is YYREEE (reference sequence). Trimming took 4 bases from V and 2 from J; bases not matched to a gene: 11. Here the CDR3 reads CASSREDRASTYEQYF. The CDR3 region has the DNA TGTGCCAGCAGCAGAGAGGACAGGGCCTCTACCTACGAGCAGTACTTC. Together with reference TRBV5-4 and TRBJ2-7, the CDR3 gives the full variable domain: ETGVTQSPTHLIKTRGQQVTLRCSSQSGHNTVSWYQQALGQGPQFIFQYYREEENGRGNFPPRFSGLQFPNYSSELNVNALELDDSALYLCASSREDRASTYEQYFGPGTRLTVT.

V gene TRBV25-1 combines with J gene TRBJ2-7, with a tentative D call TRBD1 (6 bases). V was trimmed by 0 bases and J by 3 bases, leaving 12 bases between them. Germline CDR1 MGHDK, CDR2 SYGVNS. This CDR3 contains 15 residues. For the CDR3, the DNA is TGTGCCAGCAGTGAATATCAAGGGGGAATCTACGAGCAGTACTTC. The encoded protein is CASSEYQGGIYEQYF.

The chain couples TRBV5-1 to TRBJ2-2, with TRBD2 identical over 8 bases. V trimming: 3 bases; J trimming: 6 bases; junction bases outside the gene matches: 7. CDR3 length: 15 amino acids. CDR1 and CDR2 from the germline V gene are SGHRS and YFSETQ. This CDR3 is CASSYSLAGAGELFF. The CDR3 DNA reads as TGCGCCAGCAGCTACAGCCTAGCGGGTGCCGGGGAGCTGTTTTTT.

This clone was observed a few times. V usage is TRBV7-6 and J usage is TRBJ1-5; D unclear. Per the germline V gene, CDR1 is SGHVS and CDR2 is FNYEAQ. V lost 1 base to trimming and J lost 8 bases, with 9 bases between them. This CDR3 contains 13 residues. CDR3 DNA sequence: TGTGCCAGCAGCTTAGGAGTAACGGAGCCCCAGCATTTT. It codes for CASSLGVTEPQHF. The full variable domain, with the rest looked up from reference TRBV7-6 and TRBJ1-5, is GAGVSQSPRYKVTKRGQDVALRCDPISGHVSLYWYRQALGQGPEFLTYFNYEAQQDKSGLPNDRFSAERPEGSISTLTIQRTEQRDSAMYRCASSLGVTEPQHFGDGTRLSIL.

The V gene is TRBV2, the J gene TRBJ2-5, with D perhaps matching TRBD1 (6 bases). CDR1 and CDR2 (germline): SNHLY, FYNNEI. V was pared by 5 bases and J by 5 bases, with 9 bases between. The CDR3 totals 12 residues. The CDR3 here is CASSRTVETQYF. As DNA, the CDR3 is TGTGCCAGCAGTCGGACAGTTGAGACCCAGTACTTC.

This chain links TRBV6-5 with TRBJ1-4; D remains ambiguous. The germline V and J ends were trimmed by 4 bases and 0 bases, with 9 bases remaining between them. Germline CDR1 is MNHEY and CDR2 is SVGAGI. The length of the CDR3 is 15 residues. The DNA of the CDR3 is TGTGCCAGCAGTTCACGGTCCTCAACTAATGAAAAACTGTTTTTT. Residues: CASSSRSSTNEKLFF.

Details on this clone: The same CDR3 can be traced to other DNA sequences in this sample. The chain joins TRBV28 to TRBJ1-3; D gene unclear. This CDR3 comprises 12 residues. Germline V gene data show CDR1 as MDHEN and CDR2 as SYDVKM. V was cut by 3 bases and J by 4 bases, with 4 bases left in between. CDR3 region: CASSFAGNTIYF. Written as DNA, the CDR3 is TGTGCCAGCAGTTTTGCAGGAAACACCATATATTTT.

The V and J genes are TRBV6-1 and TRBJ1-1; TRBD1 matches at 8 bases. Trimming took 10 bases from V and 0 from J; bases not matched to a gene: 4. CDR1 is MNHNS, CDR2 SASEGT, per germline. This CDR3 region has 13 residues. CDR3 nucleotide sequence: TGTGCCACCAAACAGGGGGTGAACACTGAAGCTTTCTTT. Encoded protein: CATKQGVNTEAFF.

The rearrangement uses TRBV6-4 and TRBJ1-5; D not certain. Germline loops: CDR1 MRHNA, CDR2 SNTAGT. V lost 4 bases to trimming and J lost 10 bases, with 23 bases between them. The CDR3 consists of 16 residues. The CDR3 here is CASSGHPVEVREPQHF. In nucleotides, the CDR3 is TGTGCCAGCAGTGGGCACCCCGTAGAGGTTCGCGAACCCCAGCATTTT.

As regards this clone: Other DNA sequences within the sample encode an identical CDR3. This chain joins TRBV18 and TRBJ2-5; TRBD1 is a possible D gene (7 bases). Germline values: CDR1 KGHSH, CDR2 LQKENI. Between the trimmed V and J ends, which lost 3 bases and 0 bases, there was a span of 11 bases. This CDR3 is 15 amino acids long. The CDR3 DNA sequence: TGTGCCAGCTCACCCCGGGGGACAGACCAAGAGACCCAGTACTTC. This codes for CASSPRGTDQETQYF.

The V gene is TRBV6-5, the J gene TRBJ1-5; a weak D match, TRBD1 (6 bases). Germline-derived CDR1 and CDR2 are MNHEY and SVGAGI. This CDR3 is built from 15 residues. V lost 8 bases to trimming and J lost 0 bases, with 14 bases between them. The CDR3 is CASAKGVYSNQPQHF. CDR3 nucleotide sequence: TGTGCCAGCGCAAAGGGGGTTTATAGCAATCAGCCCCAGCATTTT.

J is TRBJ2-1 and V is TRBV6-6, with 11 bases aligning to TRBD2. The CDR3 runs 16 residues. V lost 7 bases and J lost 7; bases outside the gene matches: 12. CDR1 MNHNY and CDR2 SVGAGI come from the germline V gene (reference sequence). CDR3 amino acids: CASTRSSGRASNEQFF. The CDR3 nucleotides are TGTGCCAGCACCAGGAGTAGCGGGAGGGCCAGTAATGAGCAGTTCTTC.

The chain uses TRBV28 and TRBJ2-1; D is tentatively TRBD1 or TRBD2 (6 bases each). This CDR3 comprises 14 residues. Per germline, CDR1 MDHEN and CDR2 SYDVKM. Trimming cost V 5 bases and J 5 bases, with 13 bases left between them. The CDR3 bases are TGTGCCAGCAGTGCGGCGGGACATAACAATGAGCAGTTCTTC. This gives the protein CASSAAGHNNEQFF. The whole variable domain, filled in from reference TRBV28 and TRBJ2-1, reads DVKVTQSSRYLVKRTGEKVFLECVQDMDHENMFWYRQDPGLGLRLIYFSYDVKMKEKGDIPEGYSVSREKKERFSLILESASTNQTSMYLCASSAAGHNNEQFFGPGTRLTVL.

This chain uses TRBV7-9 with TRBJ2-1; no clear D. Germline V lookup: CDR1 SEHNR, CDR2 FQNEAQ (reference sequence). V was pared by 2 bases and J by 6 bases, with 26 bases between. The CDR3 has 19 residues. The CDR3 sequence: CASSLPPHKRTSSGNEQFF. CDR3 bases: TGTGCCAGCAGCTTACCCCCCCATAAGCGTACCAGCTCTGGCAATGAGCAGTTCTTC.

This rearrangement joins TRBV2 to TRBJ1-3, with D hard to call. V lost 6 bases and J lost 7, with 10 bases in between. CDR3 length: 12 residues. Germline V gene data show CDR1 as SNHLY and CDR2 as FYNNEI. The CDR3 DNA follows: TGTGCCAGCAGAGAGGGTGGGAACACCATATATTTT. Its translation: CASREGGNTIYF.

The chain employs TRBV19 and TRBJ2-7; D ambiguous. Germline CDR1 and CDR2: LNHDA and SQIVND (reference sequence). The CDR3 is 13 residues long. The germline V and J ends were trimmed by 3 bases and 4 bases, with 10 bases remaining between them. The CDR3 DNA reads TGTGCCAGTAGTATGATTTTGGAATACGAGCAGTACTTC. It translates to CASSMILEYEQYF.

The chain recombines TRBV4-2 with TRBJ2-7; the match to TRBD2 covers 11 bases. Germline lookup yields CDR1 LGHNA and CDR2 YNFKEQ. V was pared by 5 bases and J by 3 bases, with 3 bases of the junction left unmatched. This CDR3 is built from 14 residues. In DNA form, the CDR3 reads TGTGCCAGCAGCTTTGGGACTAGCGGCTACGAGCAGTACTTC. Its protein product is CASSFGTSGYEQYF.